Presented here are 11 T cell receptor beta chains from one specimen sequenced in a study of blood T cell repertoires in COVID-19. Data came from immunoSEQ multiplex PCR; TCRdb stores just in-frame clones and leaves some out. The repertoire holds 250,000 or so clones, with 88% as singletons. The sequenced material came from PBMCs or T cells enriched from blood (not recorded which). Receptor source: a woman aged 40 to 50 who had been exposed to COVID-19.

The chain links TRBV9 to TRBJ2-5; possible D gene TRBD2, 6 bases. V was trimmed by 4 bases and J by 5 bases, leaving 15 bases between them. Germline CDR1 SGDLS, CDR2 YYNGEE. This CDR3 spans 14 amino acids. Written as DNA, the CDR3 is TGTGCCAGCAGCACCCCCGGGACTGGTGAGACCCAGTACTTC. It is translated as CASSTPGTGETQYF. The whole variable domain, filled in from reference TRBV9 and TRBJ2-5, reads DSGVTQTPKHLITATGQRVTLRCSPRSGDLSVYWYQQSLDQGLQFLIQYYNGEERAKGNILERFSAQQFPDLHSELNLSSLELGDSALYFCASSTPGTGETQYFGPGTRLLVL.

The genes are TRBV6-2 or TRBV6-3 and TRBJ1-5; D is unclear. The CDR3 has 13 residues. V dropped 6 bases and J dropped 7 bases, with 13 bases sitting between them. CDR1 and CDR2 (germline): MNHEY, SVGEGT. CDR3 sequence (DNA): TGTGCCAGCAGCCCATCCACGGGGCAGCCCCAGCATTTT. Translated: CASSPSTGQPQHF.

Only a few counts were recorded for this clone. The CDR3: CASSLGGASEAFF. CDR3 coding DNA: TGTGCCAGCAGTTTAGGGGGGGCTTCTGAAGCTTTCTTT. The genes are TRBV28 and TRBJ1-1; D perhaps matches TRBD1 (6 bases). Between the trimmed V and J ends, which lost 2 bases and 6 bases, there was a span of 10 bases. The CDR3 contains 13 residues. Germline V gives CDR1 MDHEN, CDR2 SYDVKM.

On this clone: Other DNA sequences in this sample translate to the same CDR3. J is TRBJ1-5 and V is TRBV27; no definite D call. CDR1 and CDR2 from the germline V gene are MNHEY and SMNVEV (reference sequence). The CDR3 loop spans 13 amino acids. Deletions cut 2 bases from V and 6 bases from J, with 8 bases between. CDR3 sequence: CASSLSRSQPQHF. The CDR3 region has the DNA TGTGCCAGCAGTTTAAGTCGGAGTCAGCCCCAGCATTTT.

The V call is TRBV9, the J call TRBJ2-3; D is perhaps TRBD2 (6 bases). CDR1 is SGDLS, CDR2 YYNGEE, per germline. This CDR3 region has 15 residues. The ends were cut back, 4 bases at V and 2 bases at J, with 14 bases in the middle. CDR3 sequence reads: CASSPLSGDTDTQYF. The DNA of the CDR3 is TGTGCCAGCAGCCCTCTCTCGGGGGACACAGATACGCAGTATTTT.

This rearrangement joins TRBV4-3 to TRBJ2-7; 9 bases map to TRBD2. This CDR3 region has 18 residues. Germline V gene data show CDR1 as LGHNA and CDR2 as YSLEER. V trimming: 4 bases; J trimming: 2 bases; junction bases outside the gene matches: 15. DNA for the CDR3: TGCGCCAGCAGCCTAGTCTTAGAGACTAGCGGCAGAACCTACGAGCAGTACGTC. Its translation: CASSLVLETSGRTYEQYV.

With regard to this clone: The germline gene is not matched at one end of the junction; a read error may be the cause. The rearrangement uses TRBV5-1 and TRBJ2-1, with TRBD2 matching over 12 bases. Germline CDR1 SGHRS, CDR2 YFSETQ. This CDR3 has 16 residues. The CDR3 here is CASSLVPSGRAGEQFF. DNA for the CDR3: TGTGCCAGCAGCTTGGTGCCTAGCGGGAGGGCGGGTGAGCAGTTCTTC.

The chain employs TRBV10-3 and TRBJ1-5; 10 bases agree with TRBD1. The CDR3 is 15 residues long. Trimming took 6 bases from V and 0 from J; bases not matched to a gene: 2. Germline assignment: CDR1 ENHRY and CDR2 SYGVKD. CDR3 coding DNA: TGTGCCATCAGGGGGACAGGGGATAGCAATCAGCCCCAGCATTTT. Translated: CAIRGTGDSNQPQHF.

This clone was seen only once. The chain joins TRBV27 to TRBJ2-1, with D tentatively TRBD2 (5 bases). Per germline, CDR1 MNHEY and CDR2 SMNVEV (reference sequence). Trimming pared 4 bases from V and 4 bases from J, leaving 11 bases between. This CDR3 comprises 14 residues. CDR3 in amino acids: CASSSPGKYNEQFF. In DNA form, the CDR3 reads TGTGCCAGCAGTTCCCCCGGGAAGTACAATGAGCAGTTCTTC.

V and J are TRBV27 and TRBJ2-3; 8 bases line up with TRBD2. The CDR3 consists of 16 residues. V lost 5 bases to trimming and J lost 6 bases; unmatched junction nucleotides: 13. Germline V lookup: CDR1 MNHEY, CDR2 SMNVEV (reference sequence). Written as DNA, the CDR3 is TGTGCCAGCAGTCCATGGACTAGCTCCCATTCGGATACGCAGTATTTT. Translation: CASSPWTSSHSDTQYF.

V usage is TRBV28 and J usage is TRBJ1-1; 9 nucleotides agree with TRBD1. The CDR3 has 16 residues. After removal of 5 bases from V and 0 bases from J, the junction contained 7 bases not matched to a gene. Germline CDR1 MDHEN, CDR2 SYDVKM. CDR3 sequence (DNA): TGTGCCAGCAGTCCCGGACAGGGGTTCATGAACACTGAAGCTTTCTTT. The encoded protein is CASSPGQGFMNTEAFF. The variable domain in full, with the rest retrieved from reference TRBV28 and TRBJ1-1, is DVKVTQSSRYLVKRTGEKVFLECVQDMDHENMFWYRQDPGLGLRLIYFSYDVKMKEKGDIPEGYSVSREKKERFSLILESASTNQTSMYLCASSPGQGFMNTEAFFGQGTRLTVV.